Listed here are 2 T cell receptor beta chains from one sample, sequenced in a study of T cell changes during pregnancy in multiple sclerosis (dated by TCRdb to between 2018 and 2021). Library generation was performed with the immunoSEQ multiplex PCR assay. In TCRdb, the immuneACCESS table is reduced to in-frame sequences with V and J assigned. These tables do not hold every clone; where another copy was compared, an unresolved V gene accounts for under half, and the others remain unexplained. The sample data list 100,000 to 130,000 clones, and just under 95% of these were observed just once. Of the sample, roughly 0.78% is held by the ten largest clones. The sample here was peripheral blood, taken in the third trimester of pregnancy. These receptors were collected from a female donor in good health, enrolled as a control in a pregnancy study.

The CDR3 DNA reads TGCGCCAGCAGCCAAGTGGAGGGCCTGAACACTGAAGCTTTCTTT. Residues: CASSQVEGLNTEAFF. The gene calls are TRBV4-1 and TRBJ1-1; D gene uncertain. Trimming removed 1 base at V and 0 bases at J, with 9 bases between. Per germline, CDR1 MGHRA and CDR2 YSYEKL. The CDR3 spans 15 residues.

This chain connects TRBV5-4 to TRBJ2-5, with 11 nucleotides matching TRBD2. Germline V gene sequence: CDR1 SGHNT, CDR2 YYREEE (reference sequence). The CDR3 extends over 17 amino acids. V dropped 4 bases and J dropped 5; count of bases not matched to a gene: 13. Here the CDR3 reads CASSLGSSGGPGETQYF. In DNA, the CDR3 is TGTGCCAGCAGCCTAGGGTCTAGCGGGGGGCCGGGGGAGACCCAGTACTTC. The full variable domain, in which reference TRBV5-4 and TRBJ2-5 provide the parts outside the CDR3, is ETGVTQSPTHLIKTRGQQVTLRCSSQSGHNTVSWYQQALGQGPQFIFQYYREEENGRGNFPPRFSGLQFPNYSSELNVNALELDDSALYLCASSLGSSGGPGETQYFGPGTRLLVL.